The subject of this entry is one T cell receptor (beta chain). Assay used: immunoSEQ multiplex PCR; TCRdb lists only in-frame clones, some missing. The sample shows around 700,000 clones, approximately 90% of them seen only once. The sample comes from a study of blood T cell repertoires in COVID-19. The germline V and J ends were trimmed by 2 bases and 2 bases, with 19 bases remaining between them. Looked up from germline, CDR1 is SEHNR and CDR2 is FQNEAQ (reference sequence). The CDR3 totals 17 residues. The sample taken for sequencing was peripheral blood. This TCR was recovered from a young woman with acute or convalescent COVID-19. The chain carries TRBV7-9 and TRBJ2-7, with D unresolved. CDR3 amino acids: CASSLFFTDLLTYEQYF. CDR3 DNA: TGTGCCAGCAGCTTATTCTTTACAGACCTTTTAACCTACGAGCAGTACTTC.